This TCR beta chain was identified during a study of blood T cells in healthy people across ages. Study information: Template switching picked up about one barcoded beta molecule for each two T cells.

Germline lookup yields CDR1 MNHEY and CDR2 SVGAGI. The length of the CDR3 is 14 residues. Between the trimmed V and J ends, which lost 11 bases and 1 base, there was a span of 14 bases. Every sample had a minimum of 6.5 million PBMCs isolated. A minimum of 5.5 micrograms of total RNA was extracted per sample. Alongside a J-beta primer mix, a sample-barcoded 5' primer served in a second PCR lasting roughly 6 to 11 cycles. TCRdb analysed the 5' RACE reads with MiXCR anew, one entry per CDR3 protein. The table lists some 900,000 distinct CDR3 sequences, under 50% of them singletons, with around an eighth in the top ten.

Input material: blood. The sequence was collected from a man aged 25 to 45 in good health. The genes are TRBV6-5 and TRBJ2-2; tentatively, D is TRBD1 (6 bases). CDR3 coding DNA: TGTGCCGTAAAGGGGGAGAGGAACACCGGGGAGCTGTTTTTT. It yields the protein CAVKGERNTGELFF.